Each of the 9 T cell receptor beta chains below was sequenced from the same sample in a study of T-cell reconstitution after alpha-beta-depleted transplantation in children. This sample's TCRbeta library carried unique molecular identifier barcodes. TCRdb passed the PCR reads through MiXCR, listing each CDR3 protein once. The sample has some 81,000 distinct CDR3 sequences, 11% to 15% seen once; the top ten hold about 26%. The sequenced sample was PBMCs, mostly from graft donor cells, obtained 180 days after TCRalphabeta/CD19-depleted stem cell transplant. The receptor source for this set is a male patient under 10 years old who had a stem cell transplant for acute lymphoblastic leukemia, so the T cells may come from the graft donor.

The chain employs TRBV9 and TRBJ1-1; tentative D call: TRBD1 (5 bases). Germline V gene data show CDR1 as SGDLS and CDR2 as YYNGEE. Trimming pared 1 base from V and 4 bases from J, leaving 11 bases between. The CDR3 totals 14 residues. The CDR3 region is CASSVRQGGTEAFF. CDR3 sequence (DNA): TGTGCCAGCAGCGTAAGGCAGGGCGGCACTGAAGCTTTCTTT.

This clonotype was detected many times. The chain has TRBV5-6 and TRBJ2-5; possible D gene TRBD1, 6 bases. CDR1 and CDR2 (germline): SGHDT, YYEEEE. V was cut by 2 bases and J by 5 bases, with 13 bases left in between. CDR3 length equals 14 residues. The CDR3 region has the DNA TGTGCCAGCAGCTTAGTCAGGGGCAAGGAGACCCAGTACTTC. It yields the protein CASSLVRGKETQYF.

This clonotype has more than one count but fewer than ten. This rearrangement joins TRBV6-5 to TRBJ1-6, with 7 positions matching TRBD1. CDR1 is MNHEY, CDR2 SVGAGI, per germline. V lost 0 bases, J lost 4 bases, and 9 bases stayed unmatched. The length of the CDR3 is 18 residues. The CDR3: CASSYSRTKGAYNSPLHF. As DNA, the CDR3 is TGTGCCAGCAGTTACTCGAGAACTAAGGGGGCTTATAATTCACCCCTCCACTTT.

This clonotype was counted only a few times. The J gene is TRBJ2-6, the V gene TRBV5-1, with D hard to call. V was clipped by 0 bases and J by 7 bases, with 8 bases between them. The CDR3 consists of 14 residues. CDR1 and CDR2 (germline): SGHRS, YFSETQ. The CDR3 DNA reads TGCGCCAGCAGCTTGGTGTGGGGAGCCAACGTCCTGACTTTC. It translates to CASSLVWGANVLTF.

This clonotype occurred a few times. This chain joins TRBV21-1 and TRBJ2-2. TRBV21-1 constitutes a pseudogene. The CDR3 has 15 residues. The CDR3 here is CASSKATGNTGELFF. CDR3 in DNA: TGTGCCAGCAGCAAAGCGACTGGGAACACCGGGGAGCTGTTTTTT.

The gene calls are TRBV14 and TRBJ1-1; no firm D call. CDR1 SGHDN and CDR2 FVKESK come from the germline V gene. With 4 bases removed from V and 9 bases from J, the gap between germline ends came to 18 bases. The length of the CDR3 is 14 residues. The chain's CDR3 is CASSLRHEGLKAFF. The CDR3 region has the DNA TGTGCCAGCAGCCTAAGACACGAGGGTTTGAAAGCTTTCTTT.

The V gene is TRBV27, the J gene TRBJ1-5, with TRBD1 identical over 7 bases. The V segment lost 9 bases and the J segment 0 bases; nucleotides outside the gene matches: 11. Germline CDR1 is MNHEY and CDR2 is SMNVEV (reference sequence). The CDR3 spans 16 residues. DNA of the CDR3: TGTGCCAGTAGACAGGGTCGGATTTATAGCAATCAGCCCCAGCATTTT. It codes for CASRQGRIYSNQPQHF.

This sequence joins TRBV18 and TRBJ2-7; maybe TRBD2 (6 bases). The CDR3 is 14 residues long. The germline V gene encodes CDR1 KGHSH and CDR2 LQKENI. V gave up 2 bases and J gave up 3 bases, with 11 bases separating them. CDR3: CASSPFSGSYEQYF. CDR3 coding DNA: TGTGCCAGCTCACCATTTAGCGGAAGCTACGAGCAGTACTTC.

This clonotype was detected only a few times. The rearrangement joins TRBV10-3 to TRBJ1-4; D is perhaps TRBD1 (5 bases). The CDR3 length is 14 residues. The ends were cut back, 7 bases at V and 12 bases at J, with 21 bases in the middle. Germline CDR1 and CDR2: ENHRY and SYGVKD. The CDR3 region is CAIIYLGDAIELFF. The DNA for the CDR3 is TGTGCCATCATATATCTGGGGGACGCGATCGAACTGTTTTTT.